What follows are 28 T cell receptor beta chains derived from one specimen sequenced in a study of Graves' ophthalmopathy and Graves' hyperthyroidism. Amplified TCR beta CDR3 regions were obtained using RNA transcripts as template. RT-PCR in the first round used HTBI primers; a second-round multiplex PCR followed. TCRdb fed the multiplex PCR reads into MiXCR, producing one record per CDR3 protein. The sample consists of 150,000 to 200,000 distinct CDR3 sequences, 39% of them appearing once. Source material: peripheral blood. The receptor set was obtained from a young man with Graves' ophthalmopathy.

This clonotype was counted ten times or more. This chain links TRBV27 with TRBJ2-7; D is possibly TRBD1 (6 bases). This CDR3 spans 14 amino acids. Per germline, CDR1 MNHEY and CDR2 SMNVEV (reference sequence). V shed 5 bases and J shed 3 bases, with 14 bases lying between them. The CDR3 coding sequence is TGTGCCAGCAGTATCGACAGGAATCGCTACGAGCAGTACTTC. Protein product: CASSIDRNRYEQYF.

This clonotype was counted at least ten times. The chain links TRBV6-2 or TRBV6-3 to TRBJ2-2; D unresolved. V lost 5 bases to trimming and J lost 6 bases, with 16 bases between them. Germline loops: CDR1 MNHEY, CDR2 SVGEGT. The CDR3 spans 15 residues. CDR3 in amino acids: CASSLGRRGAGELFF. The CDR3 DNA follows: TGTGCCAGCAGTCTAGGGCGACGCGGTGCCGGGGAGCTGTTTTTT.

The CDR3 sequence is CASSPRRGHEQYF. In DNA form, the CDR3 reads TGTGCCAGCAGCCCCCGGCGGGGCCACGAGCAGTACTTC. J is TRBJ2-7 and V is TRBV6-2 or TRBV6-3; D might be TRBD2 (6 bases). The CDR3 loop spans 13 amino acids. Germline V gene data show CDR1 as MNHEY and CDR2 as SVGEGT. The V end was cut by 6 bases, the J end by 5 bases, with 14 bases between.

The sample holds many counts of this clonotype. The rearrangement uses TRBV29-1 and TRBJ2-7, with 7 bases identical to TRBD2. V dropped 0 bases and J dropped 9; count of bases not matched to a gene: 5. CDR3 length: 12 residues. Germline CDR1 SQVTM, CDR2 ANQGSEA. The CDR3 coding sequence is TGCAGCGTTGAAGATGCGAGACTAGCGCAGTACTTC. It specifies CSVEDARLAQYF.

The table lists this clonotype with many counts. V gene TRBV6-2 or TRBV6-3 combines with J gene TRBJ2-5, with TRBD2 identical over 9 bases. Germline loops: CDR1 MNHEY, CDR2 SVGEGT. V shed 2 bases and J 5 bases; nucleotides not matched to a gene: 9. This CDR3 has 16 amino acids. CDR3 DNA sequence: TGTGCCAGCAGTTACCCACAAGCGGGAGGACTGGAGACCCAGTACTTC. Protein sequence: CASSYPQAGGLETQYF.

This clonotype was seen ten or more times. The chain joins TRBV6-2 or TRBV6-3 to TRBJ1-5, with 7 bases fitting TRBD1. The trim removed 6 bases at V and 5 bases at J, leaving 10 bases unmatched. The V gene's germline CDR1 is MNHEY and CDR2 SVGEGT. The CDR3 loop spans 15 amino acids. This CDR3 reads CASRSDRVGDQPQHF. The DNA of the CDR3 is TGTGCCAGCAGAAGCGACAGGGTGGGGGATCAGCCCCAGCATTTT.

This clonotype was picked up many times. The chain combines TRBV27 with TRBJ1-1; D ambiguous. Trimming stripped 8 bases from V and 4 bases from J, with 11 bases between. CDR1 MNHEY and CDR2 SMNVEV come from the germline V gene (reference sequence). This CDR3 comprises 12 residues. The CDR3 reads CASRTWGTEAFF. CDR3 bases: TGTGCCAGCCGGACGTGGGGCACTGAAGCTTTCTTT.

J is TRBJ1-2 and V is TRBV3-1, with unresolved D. The CDR3 is 14 residues long. Trimming stripped 8 bases from V and 1 base from J, with 14 bases between. CDR1 and CDR2 from the germline V gene are LGHDT and YNNKEL (reference sequence). CDR3 coding DNA: TGTGCCAGCGCCCCACAGACTCTTAACTATGGCTACACCTTC. Protein: CASAPQTLNYGYTF.

This clonotype was observed a few times. The V and J genes are TRBV7-2 and TRBJ2-7; 12 bases match TRBD2. Germline lookup yields CDR1 SGHTA and CDR2 FQGNSA. CDR3 size: 15 residues. V dropped 6 bases and J dropped 3; count of bases not matched to a gene: 6. The CDR3 is CASRPGLAGNYEQYF. CDR3 sequence (DNA): TGTGCCAGCAGACCTGGACTAGCGGGGAACTACGAGCAGTACTTC.

This clonotype came up many times. The CDR3 DNA follows: TGTGCCAGCAGCCAGGGACCCCCCAGGGAGCAGTACTTC. Its protein is CASSQGPPREQYF. V usage is TRBV6-2 or TRBV6-3 and J usage is TRBJ2-7; D possibly matches TRBD1 or TRBD2 (5 bases each). Between the trimmed V and J ends, which lost 6 bases and 7 bases, there was a span of 16 bases. Germline V gives CDR1 MNHEY, CDR2 SVGEGT. The CDR3 runs to 13 residues.

This rearrangement joins TRBV29-1 to TRBJ2-7; 7 nucleotides align to TRBD1. Trimming removed 7 bases from V and 3 bases from J; junction bases left unmatched: 9. Germline V gene sequence: CDR1 SQVTM, CDR2 ANQGSEA. This CDR3 is 13 amino acids long. The chain's CDR3 is CSAHGTAGYEQYF. CDR3 DNA sequence: TGCAGCGCCCACGGGACAGCAGGCTACGAGCAGTACTTC.

Many counts were recorded for this clonotype. This sequence joins TRBV2 and TRBJ1-1, with a possible D match to TRBD1 (5 bases). Per the germline V gene, CDR1 is SNHLY and CDR2 is FYNNEI. The CDR3 is made up of 11 amino acids. Trimming cost V 5 bases and J 8 bases, with 9 bases left between them. The CDR3 reads CASSTWGEAFF. CDR3 bases: TGTGCCAGCAGTACTTGGGGGGAAGCTTTCTTT.

The chain uses TRBV12-3 or TRBV12-4 and TRBJ1-1; D gene unclear. V was pared by 5 bases and J by 0 bases, with 10 bases between. The CDR3 consists of 14 residues. The CDR3 DNA reads as TGTGCCAGCAGTCACGGACTGCTGAACACTGAAGCTTTCTTT. This codes for CASSHGLLNTEAFF.

This clonotype was picked up many times. V is TRBV6-5 and J is TRBJ1-1; 8 nucleotides line up with TRBD1. Trimming removed 7 bases from V and 4 bases from J; junction bases left unmatched: 2. The CDR3 consists of 12 residues. Germline CDR1 reads MNHEY; CDR2 reads SVGAGI. Here the CDR3 reads CASNQGATEAFF. The CDR3 DNA sequence: TGTGCCAGCAACCAGGGGGCCACTGAAGCTTTCTTT.

The chain employs TRBV28 and TRBJ2-5, with 12 bases fitting TRBD2. Per germline, CDR1 MDHEN and CDR2 SYDVKM. This CDR3 comprises 16 residues. V shed 2 bases, J shed 2 bases, and the junction held 3 bases outside the gene matches. CDR3 DNA: TGTGCCAGCAGTTTAGGACTAGCGGGGATGCAAGAGACCCAGTACTTC. Translated: CASSLGLAGMQETQYF.

The chain combines TRBV7-6 with TRBJ2-7; D is unclear. Trimming removed 2 bases from V and 2 bases from J, with 13 bases in between. The germline gives CDR1 SGHVS, CDR2 FNYEAQ. The CDR3 sequence is 15 residues long. The CDR3 sequence: CASSLNSASPYEQYF. CDR3 coding DNA: TGTGCCAGCAGCTTAAATTCCGCGAGTCCCTACGAGCAGTACTTC.

The chain couples TRBV6-1 to TRBJ2-5; D is tentatively TRBD1 or TRBD2 (5 bases each). Trimming took 5 bases from V and 7 from J, leaving 14 bases between them. The CDR3 runs 13 residues. From germline, CDR1 is MNHNS and CDR2 SASEGT. The CDR3 DNA follows: TGTGCCAGCAGTCCCGGGGCCCTGGGGACCCAGTACTTC. It yields the protein CASSPGALGTQYF.

The chain has TRBV27 and TRBJ2-5, with 7 positions matching TRBD1. The CDR3 consists of 15 residues. Germline assignment: CDR1 MNHEY and CDR2 SMNVEV (reference sequence). V shed 5 bases, J shed 1 base, and the junction held 7 bases outside the gene matches. The CDR3 sequence is CASSQEGQRQETQYF. CDR3 DNA sequence: TGTGCCAGCAGTCAAGAGGGACAGCGCCAAGAGACCCAGTACTTC.

This clonotype was detected many times. This chain uses TRBV4-1 with TRBJ1-5; D is uncertain. The CDR3 contains 16 residues. The V gene's germline CDR1 is MGHRA and CDR2 YSYEKL. V dropped 3 bases and J dropped 4 bases, with 16 bases sitting between them. CDR3 sequence reads: CASSQDPSRGNQPQHF. For the CDR3, the DNA is TGCGCCAGCAGCCAGGATCCTTCTCGAGGTAATCAGCCCCAGCATTTT.

This clonotype was picked up many times. V gene TRBV11-2 combines with J gene TRBJ2-7, with 8 bases identical to TRBD2. CDR1 is SGHAT, CDR2 FQNNGV, per germline. The junction had 7 bases not matched to a gene; V was cut back by 3 bases and J by 0 bases. This CDR3 spans 16 amino acids. CDR3 amino acids: CASSLGTSGYSYEQYF. Written as DNA, the CDR3 is TGTGCCAGCAGCTTGGGTACTAGCGGCTACTCCTACGAGCAGTACTTC.

The rearrangement joins TRBV6-4 to TRBJ1-2, with D possibly being TRBD1 (5 bases). The V gene lost 0 bases and the J gene lost 6 bases, with 14 bases spanning the gap. CDR1 is MRHNA, CDR2 SNTAGT, per germline. The CDR3 is 15 residues long. The chain's CDR3 is CASSDSRGQRNGYTF. The DNA for the CDR3 is TGTGCCAGCAGTGACTCAAGGGGCCAGAGGAATGGCTACACCTTC.

Concerning this clonotype itself: At one end, the junction sequence differs from germline, possibly due to a read error. This chain connects TRBV6-1 to TRBJ1-1, with D maybe TRBD1 (5 bases). Germline CDR1 reads MNHNS; CDR2 reads SASEGT. The CDR3 has 10 amino acids. The CDR3, as DNA: TGTGCCAGCAGTGACAGGGTTCCTCACTTT. Protein sequence: CASSDRVPHF.

This chain connects TRBV29-1 to TRBJ2-2, with D possibly TRBD2 on 6 matching bases. Germline V gives CDR1 SQVTM, CDR2 ANQGSEA. Trimming pared 1 base from V and 4 bases from J, leaving 16 bases between. The CDR3 extends over 16 amino acids. The CDR3 nucleotides read TGCAGCGTTGAAGGGGGGGTAGGGATCGGCACCGGGGAGCTGTTTTTT. It translates to CSVEGGVGIGTGELFF.

V usage is TRBV29-1 and J usage is TRBJ2-5; the D gene is possibly TRBD2 (6 bases). Trimming stripped 3 bases from V and 1 base from J, with 18 bases between. CDR3 length: 16 residues. Germline CDR1 and CDR2: SQVTM and ANQGSEA. The CDR3 is CSVDGARLDIQETQYF. DNA for the CDR3: TGCAGCGTTGACGGGGCCCGACTAGACATCCAAGAGACCCAGTACTTC.

This clonotype was recorded at least ten times. CDR3 protein: CSARDGRSGEQYF. In DNA, the CDR3 is TGCAGTGCTAGAGACGGCAGGTCGGGGGAGCAGTACTTC. The chain recombines TRBV20-1 with TRBJ2-7, with D possibly TRBD2 on 5 matching bases. CDR1 and CDR2 from the germline V gene are DFQATT and SNEGSKA (reference sequence). This CDR3 contains 13 residues. Trimming removed 0 bases at V and 7 bases at J, with 13 bases between.

This clonotype showed up many times. The chain joins TRBV7-2 to TRBJ2-2; a possible D gene is TRBD1 (6 bases). The V end lost 3 bases, the J end lost 7 bases, and 15 bases lay between the germline ends. The germline gives CDR1 SGHTA, CDR2 FQGNSA. CDR3 length: 15 residues. The CDR3 spells CASSFQQGSVGELFF. DNA of the CDR3: TGTGCCAGCAGCTTCCAACAGGGATCGGTCGGGGAGCTGTTTTTT.

This clonotype showed up many times. This chain joins TRBV29-1 and TRBJ2-7; tentatively, D is TRBD2 (6 bases). The CDR3 consists of 13 residues. Per germline, CDR1 SQVTM and CDR2 ANQGSEA. The V gene lost 3 bases and the J gene lost 6 bases, with 15 bases spanning the gap. The CDR3 spells CSVERDPYVEQYF. CDR3 nucleotides: TGCAGCGTTGAGCGGGACCCCTACGTCGAGCAGTACTTC.

This clonotype has just a few counts. The chain uses TRBV7-8 and TRBJ1-1, with D perhaps TRBD1 (6 bases). The germline V gene has CDR1 SGHVS and CDR2 FQNEAQ. This CDR3 has 17 residues. V was cut by 2 bases and J by 1 base, with 17 bases left in between. CDR3 in DNA: TGTGCCAGCAGCTTAAGGGGGGGGGGCGAGCGGAACACTGAAGCTTTCTTT. Its translation is CASSLRGGGERNTEAFF.